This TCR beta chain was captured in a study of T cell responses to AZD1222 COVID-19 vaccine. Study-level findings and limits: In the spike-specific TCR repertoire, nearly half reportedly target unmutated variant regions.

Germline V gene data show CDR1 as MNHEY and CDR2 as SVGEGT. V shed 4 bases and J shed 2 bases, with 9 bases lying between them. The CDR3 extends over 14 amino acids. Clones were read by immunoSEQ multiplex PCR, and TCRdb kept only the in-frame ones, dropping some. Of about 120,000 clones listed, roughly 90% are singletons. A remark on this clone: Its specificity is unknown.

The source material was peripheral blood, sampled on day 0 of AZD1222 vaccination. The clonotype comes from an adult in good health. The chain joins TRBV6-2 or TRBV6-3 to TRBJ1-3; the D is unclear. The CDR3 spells CASSFGPPGNTIYF. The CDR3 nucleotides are TGTGCCAGCAGTTTCGGGCCTCCTGGAAACACCATATATTTT.